These 15 T cell receptor beta chains were all obtained from the same sample, sequenced in a study of T-cell reconstitution after alpha-beta-depleted transplantation in children. A TCRbeta library incorporating unique molecular identifiers was prepared. TCRdb reprocessed the PCR reads with MiXCR, giving one entry per CDR3 protein. The data hold 640,000 or so distinct CDR3 sequences, with about 15% observed a single time. This sample comprised PBMCs from the stem cell graft donor, obtained from the stem cell graft. The receptors were gathered from a human donor who donated a stem cell graft to a child with acute myeloid leukemia.

This clonotype was seen ten or more times. The chain couples TRBV7-2 to TRBJ2-1, with D maybe TRBD2 (5 bases). Germline lookup yields CDR1 SGHTA and CDR2 FQGNSA. V lost 5 bases to trimming and J lost 5 bases, with 19 bases between them. There are 16 residues in the CDR3. The DNA of the CDR3 is TGTGCCAGCAGCCCGGCTAGCAAGGGCCTCCACAATGAGCAGTTCTTC. Translating it yields CASSPASKGLHNEQFF.

This clonotype came up once. V is TRBV7-2 and J is TRBJ1-5; TRBD1 agrees at 10 bases. The CDR3 has 15 amino acids. V dropped 5 bases and J dropped 3; count of bases not matched to a gene: 4. Looked up from germline, CDR1 is SGHTA and CDR2 is FQGNSA. The CDR3 DNA reads TGTGCCAGCAGCCAGGACAGGGGGAACAATCAGCCCCAGCATTTT. The encoded protein is CASSQDRGNNQPQHF.

This clonotype occurred a few times. The chain is built from TRBV5-1 and TRBJ2-2, with D perhaps TRBD1 (6 bases). The CDR3 runs 18 residues. The germline V gene encodes CDR1 SGHRS and CDR2 YFSETQ. V lost 0 bases and J 0 bases, leaving 15 bases between the germline ends. DNA of the CDR3: TGCGCCAGCAGCTTGGGGGGAAGCTACAGGGCGAACACCGGGGAGCTGTTTTTT. Translation: CASSLGGSYRANTGELFF.

This clonotype has only a few counts. CDR3 DNA: TGTGCCAGCAGCTTCACAGGGGGCGTTAATTCACCCCTCCACTTT. Residues: CASSFTGGVNSPLHF. The rearrangement links TRBV11-2 to TRBJ1-6, with 9 bases aligning to TRBD1. The CDR3 runs 15 residues. Germline-derived CDR1 and CDR2 are SGHAT and FQNNGV. V trimming: 3 bases; J trimming: 6 bases; junction bases outside the gene matches: 3.

This clonotype was observed at least ten times. The gene calls are TRBV20-1 and TRBJ1-2; TRBD1 might be the D (5 bases). The CDR3 runs 15 residues. The V end lost 0 bases, the J end lost 2 bases, and 13 bases lay between the germline ends. The germline CDR1 and CDR2 sequences are DFQATT and SNEGSKA (reference sequence). The DNA for the CDR3 is TGCAGTGCTAGAGATTTAAGGGGCAGAAACTATGGCTACACCTTC. Its protein is CSARDLRGRNYGYTF.

This clonotype was detected a few times. The chain carries TRBV12-3 or TRBV12-4 and TRBJ2-3, with D possibly being TRBD2 (7 bases). Deletions cut 7 bases from V and 1 base from J, with 15 bases between. The CDR3 totals 15 residues. CDR3 DNA: TGTGCCAGCATCCGTAGGGGGGGGCGCACAGATACGCAGTATTTT. It yields the protein CASIRRGGRTDTQYF.

This clonotype was seen a handful of times. This sequence joins TRBV14 and TRBJ1-6, with a tentative D call TRBD1 (5 bases). CDR3 length: 15 residues. Trimming pared 2 bases from V and 13 bases from J, leaving 18 bases between. Germline-derived CDR1 and CDR2 are SGHDN and FVKESK. The CDR3 nucleotides are TGTGCCAGCAGCCAACTAGACAGAGACAATGAGCCCCTCCACTTT. This codes for CASSQLDRDNEPLHF.

In its sample, this clonotype was seen many times. This chain connects TRBV12-3 or TRBV12-4 to TRBJ1-1; no reliable D call. CDR3 length: 14 residues. Between the trimmed V and J ends, which lost 5 bases and 2 bases, there was a span of 12 bases. CDR3: CASSLGLTNTEAFF. For the CDR3, the DNA is TGTGCCAGCAGTCTCGGGCTAACCAACACTGAAGCTTTCTTT.

This clonotype occurred many times. The V gene is TRBV6-2 or TRBV6-3, the J gene TRBJ2-5; D is unclear. The germline V and J ends were trimmed by 4 bases and 1 base, with 10 bases remaining between them. Germline V CDR1 and CDR2: MNHEY, SVGEGT. The CDR3 is made up of 14 amino acids. Written as DNA, the CDR3 is TGTGCCAGCAGTTCGTGGTCCGCCCAAGAGACCCAGTACTTC. Amino acids: CASSSWSAQETQYF.

This clonotype has only one observation. This may be a read error: a much more frequent sequence differs by one nucleotide. The V call is TRBV20-1, the J call TRBJ2-4, with a tentative D call TRBD2 (6 bases). The CDR3 spans 15 residues. The V gene lost 6 bases and the J gene lost 3 bases, with 18 bases spanning the gap. Germline lookup yields CDR1 DFQATT and CDR2 SNEGSKA (reference sequence). The CDR3 bases are TGCAGTGCCCCCGGCGGGGTTGGAGTCAAAAACATTCAGTACTTC. Encoded protein: CSAPGGVGVKNIQYF.

This clonotype was seen only a few times. The gene calls are TRBV13 and TRBJ2-3, with D unresolved. Between the trimmed V and J ends, which lost 5 bases and 5 bases, there was a span of 8 bases. The CDR3 is made up of 12 amino acids. CDR1 and CDR2 from the germline V gene are PRHDT and FYEKMQ (reference sequence). The CDR3 DNA follows: TGTGCCAGCAGCGCTACTGGAGATACGCAGTATTTT. This gives the protein CASSATGDTQYF.

V and J are TRBV12-3 or TRBV12-4 and TRBJ2-1, with D unclear. With 7 bases removed from V and 3 bases from J, the gap between germline ends came to 16 bases. This CDR3 is 15 amino acids long. The CDR3 DNA reads TGTGCCAGCACCCAAGGACGGCCGAACTACAATGAGCAGTTCTTC. It codes for CASTQGRPNYNEQFF.

This clonotype has a count of ten or more. Here the CDR3 reads CSARDLSSNQPQHF. In DNA, the CDR3 is TGCAGTGCTAGAGATTTAAGTAGCAATCAGCCCCAGCATTTT. The chain links TRBV20-1 to TRBJ1-5, with D unclear. CDR1 is DFQATT and CDR2 is SNEGSKA in the germline V gene (reference sequence). CDR3 size: 14 residues. V was trimmed by 0 bases and J by 0 bases, leaving 6 bases between them.

At least ten counts were recorded for this clonotype. V gene TRBV20-1 combines with J gene TRBJ1-1; D gene unclear. The germline V gene encodes CDR1 DFQATT and CDR2 SNEGSKA (reference sequence). The CDR3 is made up of 13 amino acids. V lost 5 bases and J lost 7, with 17 bases in between. Here the CDR3 DNA reads TGCAGTGCTTACCGGGCAGAAGGAGGTGAAGCTTTCTTT. This gives the protein CSAYRAEGGEAFF.

The genes are TRBV10-3 and TRBJ1-5; D ambiguous. The CDR3 consists of 12 residues. Germline V gene lookup returns CDR1 ENHRY and CDR2 SYGVKD. With 3 bases removed from V and 5 bases from J, the gap between germline ends came to 5 bases. CDR3 DNA sequence: TGTGCCATCAGTGAAGGGCATCAGCCCCAGCATTTT. This encodes CAISEGHQPQHF.